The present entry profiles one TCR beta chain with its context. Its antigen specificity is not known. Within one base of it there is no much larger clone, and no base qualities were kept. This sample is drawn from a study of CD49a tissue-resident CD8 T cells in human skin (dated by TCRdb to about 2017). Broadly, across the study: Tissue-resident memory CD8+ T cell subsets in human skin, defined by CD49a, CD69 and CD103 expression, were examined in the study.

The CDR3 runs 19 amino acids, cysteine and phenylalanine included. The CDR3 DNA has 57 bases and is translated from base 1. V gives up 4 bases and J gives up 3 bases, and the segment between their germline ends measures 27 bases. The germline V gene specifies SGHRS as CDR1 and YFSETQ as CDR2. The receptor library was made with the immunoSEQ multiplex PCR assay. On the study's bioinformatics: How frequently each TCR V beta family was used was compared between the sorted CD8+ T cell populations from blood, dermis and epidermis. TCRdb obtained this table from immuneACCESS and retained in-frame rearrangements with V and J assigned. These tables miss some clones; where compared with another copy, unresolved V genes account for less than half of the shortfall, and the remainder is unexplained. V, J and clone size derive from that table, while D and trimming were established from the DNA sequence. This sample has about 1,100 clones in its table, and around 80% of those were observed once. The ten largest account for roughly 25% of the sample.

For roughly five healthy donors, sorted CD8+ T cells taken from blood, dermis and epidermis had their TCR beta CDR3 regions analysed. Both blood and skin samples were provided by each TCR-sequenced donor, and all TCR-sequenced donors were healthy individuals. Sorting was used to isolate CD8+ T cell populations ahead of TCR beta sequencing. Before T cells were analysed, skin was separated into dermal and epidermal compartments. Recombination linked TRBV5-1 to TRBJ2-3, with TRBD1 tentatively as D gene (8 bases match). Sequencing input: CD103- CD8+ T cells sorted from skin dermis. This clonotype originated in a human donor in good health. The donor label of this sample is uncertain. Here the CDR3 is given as CASSLHWTGLPAGTDTQYF. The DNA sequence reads TGCGCCAGCAGCCTCCATTGGACAGGGCTCCCAGCGGGAACAGATACGCAGTATTTT.